The 18 T cell receptor beta chains given below trace back to one sample, sequenced in a study of blood T cell repertoires in COVID-19 (dated by TCRdb to the early 2020s). Library creation used the immunoSEQ multiplex PCR assay. TCRdb provides this immuneACCESS table in a form limited to in-frame rearrangements. Some clones are lacking; in checked studies, under half of them reflect an unresolved V gene, and why the rest are absent is not known. In all, the sample holds around 22,000 clones, and around 92% of those were seen once. The top ten clones comprise about 3.4% of the sample. Sequenced sample: peripheral blood. The origin of the receptors is a woman in her seventies with active COVID-19.

The rearrangement uses TRBV19 and TRBJ2-5; D perhaps matches TRBD2 (6 bases). CDR3 length equals 17 residues. V gave up 3 bases and J gave up 0 bases, with 17 bases separating them. Germline V gene sequence: CDR1 LNHDA, CDR2 SQIVND (reference sequence). This CDR3 is CASSINMGGTYQETQYF. The CDR3 region has the DNA TGTGCCAGTAGTATCAATATGGGCGGGACGTACCAAGAGACCCAGTACTTC.

The chain employs TRBV18 and TRBJ2-3; TRBD2 matches at 16 bases. The germline CDR1 and CDR2 sequences are KGHSH and LQKENI. Trimming at V came to 0 bases and at J to 5 bases, leaving 2 bases not matched to a gene. CDR3 length equals 17 residues. The CDR3 DNA follows: TGTGCCAGCTCACCACCGGGACTAGCGGGAGGGATAGATACGCAGTATTTT. Translation gives CASSPPGLAGGIDTQYF.

This chain joins TRBV19 and TRBJ2-7; D might be TRBD1 (5 bases). The germline CDR1 and CDR2 sequences are LNHDA and SQIVND (reference sequence). This CDR3 spans 13 amino acids. V was clipped by 1 base and J by 1 base, with 5 bases between them. The CDR3 DNA reads TGTGCCAGTAGTATAGGACAGTCCTACGAGCAGTACTTC. It codes for CASSIGQSYEQYF.

The rearrangement links TRBV28 to TRBJ1-5; D gene ambiguous. Trimming stripped 6 bases from V and 4 bases from J, with 4 bases between. The germline gives CDR1 MDHEN, CDR2 SYDVKM. The CDR3 has 11 residues. Here the CDR3 reads CASRTNQPQHF. The DNA of the CDR3 is TGTGCCAGCAGGACAAATCAGCCCCAGCATTTT.

V gene TRBV5-1 combines with J gene TRBJ2-1; D uncertain. V lost 4 bases to trimming and J lost 6 bases, with 8 bases between them. Germline assignment: CDR1 SGHRS and CDR2 YFSETQ. The CDR3 sequence is 12 residues long. CDR3 in amino acids: CASSPASNEQFF. The CDR3, as DNA: TGCGCCAGCAGCCCCGCTAGCAATGAGCAGTTCTTC. Variable domain in full (rest from reference TRBV5-1 and TRBJ2-1): KAGVTQTPRYLIKTRGQQVTLSCSPISGHRSVSWYQQTPGQGLQFLFEYFSETQRNKGNFPGRFSGRQFSNSRSEMNVSTLELGDSALYLCASSPASNEQFFGPGTRLTVL.

The sample holds one count of this clone. This chain connects TRBV27 to TRBJ2-1; TRBD2 aligns across 9 bases. This CDR3 is 13 amino acids long. The germline V gene has CDR1 MNHEY and CDR2 SMNVEV (reference sequence). V was pared by 8 bases and J by 7 bases, with 6 bases of the junction left unmatched. CDR3 sequence (DNA): TGTGCCAGCCGCCTAGCGGGACTTAATGAGCAGTTCTTC. Amino acid sequence: CASRLAGLNEQFF.

This sequence joins TRBV5-1 and TRBJ1-5; D is unresolved. Germline lookup yields CDR1 SGHRS and CDR2 YFSETQ. The ends were cut back, 2 bases at V and 7 bases at J, with 16 bases in the middle. CDR3 length: 15 residues. This chain's CDR3 is CASSLEGGILQPQHF. DNA for the CDR3: TGCGCCAGCAGCTTAGAGGGAGGGATTTTACAGCCCCAGCATTTT.

The chain is built from TRBV5-4 and TRBJ2-3, with a weak D call TRBD2 (6 bases). Looked up from germline, CDR1 is SGHNT and CDR2 is YYREEE (reference sequence). This CDR3 region has 15 residues. V shed 4 bases and J shed 11 bases, with 23 bases lying between them. The CDR3 coding sequence is TGTGCCAGCAGCCCTCTAACTAGCTCGCCTCGGGGGCAGTATTTT. It yields the protein CASSPLTSSPRGQYF.

The chain has TRBV5-1 and TRBJ2-7; TRBD1 matches at 11 bases. Germline lookup yields CDR1 SGHRS and CDR2 YFSETQ. The J segment lost 2 bases and the V segment lost 4 bases, leaving 5 bases of the junction unmatched. The CDR3 is 15 residues long. As DNA, the CDR3 is TGCGCCAGCAGCACGGGACAGGGGGGCCCCTACGAGCAGTACTTC. This gives the protein CASSTGQGGPYEQYF.

This clone came up a few times. This chain connects TRBV9 to TRBJ2-7, with D maybe TRBD1 (5 bases). The CDR3 has 13 residues. Germline values: CDR1 SGDLS, CDR2 YYNGEE. Trimming removed 0 bases from V and 3 bases from J, with 7 bases in between. For the CDR3, the DNA is TGTGCCAGCAGCGTAGCTCAGGGCTACGAGCAGTACTTC. Amino acid sequence: CASSVAQGYEQYF.

The V call is TRBV19, the J call TRBJ1-5; D is ambiguous. Germline assignment: CDR1 LNHDA and CDR2 SQIVND (reference sequence). This CDR3 comprises 12 residues. V was clipped by 3 bases and J by 4 bases, with 4 bases between them. CDR3 bases: TGTGCCAGTAGTATCTATAATCAGCCCCAGCATTTT. The encoded protein is CASSIYNQPQHF.

The V gene is TRBV5-4, the J gene TRBJ2-5; 11 positions match TRBD2. The V segment lost 3 bases and the J segment 4 bases; nucleotides outside the gene matches: 5. The CDR3 covers 15 residues. The germline V gene encodes CDR1 SGHNT and CDR2 YYREEE (reference sequence). The CDR3 loop is CASSSGLAGRETQYF. The DNA for the CDR3 is TGTGCCAGCAGCTCCGGACTAGCGGGCCGAGAGACCCAGTACTTC.

This rearrangement joins TRBV29-1 to TRBJ2-2; 9 nucleotides line up with TRBD1. With V trimmed by 7 bases and J by 6 bases, 9 bases remained unmatched. Germline V CDR1 and CDR2: SQVTM, ANQGSEA. The CDR3 is 14 amino acids. The CDR3 here is CSAGRDRVSGELFF. The CDR3 region has the DNA TGCAGCGCCGGCCGGGACAGGGTATCCGGGGAGCTGTTTTTT.

The J gene is TRBJ2-7, the V gene TRBV19; tentative D call: TRBD2 (6 bases). This CDR3 comprises 13 residues. CDR1 and CDR2 (germline): LNHDA, SQIVND (reference sequence). The V end was cut by 5 bases, the J end by 0 bases, with 8 bases between. The CDR3 nucleotides read TGTGCCAGTAGTTTCGGGAGCTCCTACGAGCAGTACTTC. Residues: CASSFGSSYEQYF.

In its sample, this clone was seen a few times. This chain joins TRBV5-1 and TRBJ2-2; TRBD2 matches at 11 bases. CDR1 SGHRS and CDR2 YFSETQ come from the germline V gene. Unmatched junction bases numbered 9, after V lost 3 bases and J lost 8 bases. This CDR3 comprises 16 residues. In DNA, the CDR3 is TGCGCCAGCAGCTCACTAGCGGGAGAAGTAAAAGGGGAGCTGTTTTTT. Protein: CASSSLAGEVKGELFF.

V gene TRBV29-1 combines with J gene TRBJ2-5; 12 bases are a match to TRBD2. The germline gives CDR1 SQVTM, CDR2 ANQGSEA. The CDR3 extends over 15 amino acids. V lost 8 bases to trimming and J lost 2 bases; unmatched junction nucleotides: 9. In DNA, the CDR3 is TGCAGCACCAAGACTAGCGGGAGACCGCAAGAGACCCAGTACTTC. Its protein is CSTKTSGRPQETQYF.

V and J are TRBV6-2 or TRBV6-3 and TRBJ2-7; TRBD2 agrees at 9 bases. The CDR3 loop spans 15 amino acids. The V and J ends lost 6 bases and 3 bases, in that order; junction bases with no gene match: 9. Germline values: CDR1 MNHEY, CDR2 SVGEGT. CDR3 in amino acids: CASSPTSGERYEQYF. CDR3 in DNA: TGTGCCAGCAGCCCGACTAGCGGAGAGCGCTACGAGCAGTACTTC.

In DNA, the CDR3 is TGTGCCAGCAGCCACCTAGCGGGAGATCTCAATGAGCAGTTCTTC. This encodes CASSHLAGDLNEQFF. This chain connects TRBV7-9 to TRBJ2-1; 10 nucleotides agree with TRBD2. In germline, CDR1 is SEHNR, CDR2 FQNEAQ (reference sequence). The CDR3 runs 15 residues. J lost 6 bases, V lost 5 bases, and 7 bases had no gene match.